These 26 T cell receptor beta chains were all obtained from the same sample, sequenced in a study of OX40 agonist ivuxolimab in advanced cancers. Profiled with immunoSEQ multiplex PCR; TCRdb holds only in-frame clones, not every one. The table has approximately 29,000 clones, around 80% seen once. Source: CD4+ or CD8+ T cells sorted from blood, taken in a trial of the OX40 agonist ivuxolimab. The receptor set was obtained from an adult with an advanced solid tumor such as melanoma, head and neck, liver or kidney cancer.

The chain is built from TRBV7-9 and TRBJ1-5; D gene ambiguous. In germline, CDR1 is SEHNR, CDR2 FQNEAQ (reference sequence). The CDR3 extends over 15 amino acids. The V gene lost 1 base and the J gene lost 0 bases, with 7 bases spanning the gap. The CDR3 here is CASSLGGGSNQPQHF. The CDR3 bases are TGTGCCAGCAGCTTAGGGGGAGGTAGCAATCAGCCCCAGCATTTT.

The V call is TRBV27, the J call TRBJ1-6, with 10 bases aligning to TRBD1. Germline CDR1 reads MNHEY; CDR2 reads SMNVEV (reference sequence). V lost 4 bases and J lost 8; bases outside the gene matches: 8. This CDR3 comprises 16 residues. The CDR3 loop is CASSSLRTGGYSPLHF. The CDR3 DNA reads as TGTGCCAGCAGTTCGCTGAGGACAGGGGGATATTCACCCCTCCACTTT.

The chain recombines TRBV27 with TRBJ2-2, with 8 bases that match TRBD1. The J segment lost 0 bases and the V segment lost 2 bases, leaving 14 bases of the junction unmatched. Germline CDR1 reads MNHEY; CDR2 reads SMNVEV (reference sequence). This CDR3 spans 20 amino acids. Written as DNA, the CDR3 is TGTGCCAGCAGTTTAGTACAGGGGGTACTATTAGAACCGAACACCGGGGAGCTGTTTTTT. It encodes CASSLVQGVLLEPNTGELFF.

The CDR3 DNA is TGTGCCTGGATAAAAGGGTTGACCAATCCCCTCTCTGGGGCCAACGTCCTGACTTTC. This sequence encodes CAWIKGLTNPLSGANVLTF. J is TRBJ2-6 and V is TRBV30; the D is unclear. CDR1 and CDR2 (germline): GTSNPN, SVGIG (reference sequence). The CDR3 has 19 amino acids. Trimming removed 4 bases at V and 0 bases at J, with 22 bases between.

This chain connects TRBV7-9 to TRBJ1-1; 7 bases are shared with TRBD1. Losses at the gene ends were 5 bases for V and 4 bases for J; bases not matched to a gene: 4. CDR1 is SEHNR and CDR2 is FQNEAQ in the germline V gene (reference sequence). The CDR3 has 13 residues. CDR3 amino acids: CASSPTGRTEAFF. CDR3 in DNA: TGTGCCAGCAGCCCGACAGGGCGCACTGAAGCTTTCTTT.

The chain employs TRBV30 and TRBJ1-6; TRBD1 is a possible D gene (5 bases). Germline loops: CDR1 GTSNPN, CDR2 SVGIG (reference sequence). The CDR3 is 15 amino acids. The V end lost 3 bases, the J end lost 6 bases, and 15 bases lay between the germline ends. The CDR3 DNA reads TGTGCCTGGAGCCCGCGGCGGGGGACTAATTCACCCCTCCACTTT. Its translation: CAWSPRRGTNSPLHF.

The CDR3 bases are TGTGCCTGGAGTCAGGGTCCCAATAGCAATCAGCCCCAGCATTTT. Encoded protein: CAWSQGPNSNQPQHF. The chain has TRBV30 and TRBJ1-5; maybe TRBD1 (5 bases). V dropped 2 bases and J dropped 0 bases, with 11 bases sitting between them. There are 15 residues in the CDR3. The germline V gene encodes CDR1 GTSNPN and CDR2 SVGIG (reference sequence).

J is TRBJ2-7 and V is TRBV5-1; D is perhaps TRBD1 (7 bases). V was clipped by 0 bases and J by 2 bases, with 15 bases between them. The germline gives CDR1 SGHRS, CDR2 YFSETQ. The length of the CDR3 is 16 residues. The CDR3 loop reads CASSLGATGEAYEQYF. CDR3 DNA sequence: TGCGCCAGCAGCTTGGGGGCCACAGGGGAGGCCTACGAGCAGTACTTC.

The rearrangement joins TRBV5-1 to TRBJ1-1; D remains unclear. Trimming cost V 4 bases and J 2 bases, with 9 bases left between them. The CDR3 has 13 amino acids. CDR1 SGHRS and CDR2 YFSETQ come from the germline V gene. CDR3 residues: CASSTEGNTEAFF. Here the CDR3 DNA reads TGCGCCAGCAGCACCGAGGGTAACACTGAAGCTTTCTTT.

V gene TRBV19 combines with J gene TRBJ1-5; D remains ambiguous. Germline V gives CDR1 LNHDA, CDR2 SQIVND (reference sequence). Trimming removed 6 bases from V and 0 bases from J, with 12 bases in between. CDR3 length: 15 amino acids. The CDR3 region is CASSTKGFSNQPQHF. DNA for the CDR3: TGTGCCAGTAGCACCAAAGGGTTTAGCAATCAGCCCCAGCATTTT.

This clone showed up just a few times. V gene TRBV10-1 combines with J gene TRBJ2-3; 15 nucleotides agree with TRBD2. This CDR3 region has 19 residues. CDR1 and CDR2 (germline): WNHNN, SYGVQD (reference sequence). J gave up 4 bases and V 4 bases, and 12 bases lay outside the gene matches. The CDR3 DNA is TGCGCCAGCAGTGGGACTAGGACTAGCGGGGGGGGCCAGCCAGATACGCAGTATTTT. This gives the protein CASSGTRTSGGGQPDTQYF.

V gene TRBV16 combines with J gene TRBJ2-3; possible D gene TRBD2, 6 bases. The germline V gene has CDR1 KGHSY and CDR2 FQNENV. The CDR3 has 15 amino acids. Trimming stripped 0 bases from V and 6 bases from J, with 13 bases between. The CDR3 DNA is TGTGCCAGCAGCCAATCTGGGGGGTTCATGGATACGCAGTATTTT. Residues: CASSQSGGFMDTQYF.

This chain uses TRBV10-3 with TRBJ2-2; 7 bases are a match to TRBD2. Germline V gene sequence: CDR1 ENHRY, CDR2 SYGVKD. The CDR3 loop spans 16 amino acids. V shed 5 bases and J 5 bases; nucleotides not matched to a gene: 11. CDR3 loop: CAISRAGTTETGELFF. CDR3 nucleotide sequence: TGTGCCATCAGTAGGGCCGGGACTACAGAGACCGGGGAGCTGTTTTTT.

The CDR3 DNA is TGTGCCAGCAGTTCCCTGGGGGCGGGTGGAAACACCATATATTTT. Its translation: CASSSLGAGGNTIYF. V usage is TRBV6-6 and J usage is TRBJ1-3; D might be TRBD1 (6 bases). CDR3 size: 15 residues. V gave up 4 bases and J gave up 3 bases, with 13 bases separating them. Germline lookup yields CDR1 MNHNY and CDR2 SVGAGI (reference sequence).

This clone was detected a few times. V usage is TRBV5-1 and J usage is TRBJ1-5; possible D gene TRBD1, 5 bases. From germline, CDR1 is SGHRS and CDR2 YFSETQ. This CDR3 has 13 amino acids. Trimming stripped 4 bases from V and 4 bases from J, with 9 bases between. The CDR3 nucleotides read TGCGCCAGCAGCACGGGGCTTAATCAGCCCCAGCATTTT. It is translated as CASSTGLNQPQHF.

The CDR3 loop is CASMSQGGRAQYF. CDR3 sequence (DNA): TGTGCCAGTATGTCACAGGGGGGAAGGGCGCAGTATTTT. The chain has TRBV19 and TRBJ2-3, with TRBD1 matching over 8 bases. CDR3 length: 13 residues. The germline V gene has CDR1 LNHDA and CDR2 SQIVND (reference sequence). J was trimmed by 10 bases and V by 7 bases; bases with no gene match: 10. The full variable domain, completed using reference TRBV19 and TRBJ2-3, is DGGITQSPKYLFRKEGQNVTLSCEQNLNHDAMYWYRQDPGQGLRLIYYSQIVNDFQKGDIAEGYSVSREKKESFPLTVTSAQKNPTAFYLCASMSQGGRAQYFGPGTRLTVL.

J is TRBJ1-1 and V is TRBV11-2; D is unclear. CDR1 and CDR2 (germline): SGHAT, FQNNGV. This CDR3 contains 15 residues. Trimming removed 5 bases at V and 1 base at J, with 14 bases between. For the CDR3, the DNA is TGTGCCAGCAGCCGCTCTCTTGGATCGAACACTGAAGCTTTCTTT. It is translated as CASSRSLGSNTEAFF.

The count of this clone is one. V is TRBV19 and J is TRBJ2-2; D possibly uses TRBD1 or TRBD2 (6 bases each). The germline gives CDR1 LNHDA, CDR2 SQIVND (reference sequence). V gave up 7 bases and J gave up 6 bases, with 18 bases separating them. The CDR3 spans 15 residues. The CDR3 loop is CASTKPGAGAGELFF. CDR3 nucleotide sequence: TGTGCCAGTACTAAACCGGGGGCGGGCGCCGGGGAGCTGTTTTTT. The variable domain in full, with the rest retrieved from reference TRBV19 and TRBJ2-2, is DGGITQSPKYLFRKEGQNVTLSCEQNLNHDAMYWYRQDPGQGLRLIYYSQIVNDFQKGDIAEGYSVSREKKESFPLTVTSAQKNPTAFYLCASTKPGAGAGELFFGEGSRLTVL.

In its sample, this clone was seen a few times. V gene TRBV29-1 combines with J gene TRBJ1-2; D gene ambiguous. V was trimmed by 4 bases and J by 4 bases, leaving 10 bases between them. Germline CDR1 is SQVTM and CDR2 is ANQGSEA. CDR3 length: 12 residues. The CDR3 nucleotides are TGCAGCGTTGCAGCAGGTCTCTATGGCTACACCTTC. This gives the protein CSVAAGLYGYTF. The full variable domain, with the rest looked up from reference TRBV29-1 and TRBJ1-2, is SAVISQKPSRDICQRGTSLTIQCQVDSQVTMMFWYRQQPGQSLTLIATANQGSEATYESGFVIDKFPISRPNLTFSTLTVSNMSPEDSSIYLCSVAAGLYGYTFGSGTRLTVV.

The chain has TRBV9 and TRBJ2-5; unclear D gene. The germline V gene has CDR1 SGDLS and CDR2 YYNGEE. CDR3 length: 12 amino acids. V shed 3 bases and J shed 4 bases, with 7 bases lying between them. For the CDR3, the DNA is TGTGCCAGCAGCGCGTCATTAGAGACCCAGTACTTC. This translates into CASSASLETQYF.

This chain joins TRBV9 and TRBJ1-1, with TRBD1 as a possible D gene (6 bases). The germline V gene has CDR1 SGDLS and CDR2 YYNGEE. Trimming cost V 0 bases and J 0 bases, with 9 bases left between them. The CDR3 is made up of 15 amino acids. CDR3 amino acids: CASSVARTVNTEAFF. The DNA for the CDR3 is TGTGCCAGCAGCGTAGCTCGGACAGTGAACACTGAAGCTTTCTTT.

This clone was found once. CDR3 nucleotide sequence: TGTGCCAGCACCCCGGGACAGACCCCGGCCACTGAAGCTTTCTTT. Residues: CASTPGQTPATEAFF. The chain recombines TRBV6-5 with TRBJ1-1; 7 positions agree with TRBD1. The CDR3 is 15 amino acids. Trimming cost V 7 bases and J 4 bases; bases outside gene matches: 12. CDR1 is MNHEY, CDR2 SVGAGI, per germline.

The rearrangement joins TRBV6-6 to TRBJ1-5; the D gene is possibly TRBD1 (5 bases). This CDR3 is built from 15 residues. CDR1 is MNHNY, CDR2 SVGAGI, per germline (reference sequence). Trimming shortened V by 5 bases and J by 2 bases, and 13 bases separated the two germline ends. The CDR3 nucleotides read TGTGCCAGCAGTGACGGGGGGAGCGGCAATCAGCCCCAGCATTTT. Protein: CASSDGGSGNQPQHF.

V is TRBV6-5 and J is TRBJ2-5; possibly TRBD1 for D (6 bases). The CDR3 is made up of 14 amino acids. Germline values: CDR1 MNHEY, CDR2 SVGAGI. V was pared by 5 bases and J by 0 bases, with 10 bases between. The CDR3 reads CASSRDTHQETQYF. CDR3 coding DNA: TGTGCCAGCAGTAGGGACACACACCAAGAGACCCAGTACTTC.

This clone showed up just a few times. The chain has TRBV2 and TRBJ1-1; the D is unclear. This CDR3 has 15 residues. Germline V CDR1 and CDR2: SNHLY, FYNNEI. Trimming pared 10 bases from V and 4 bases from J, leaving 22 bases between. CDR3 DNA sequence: TGTGCCATTGTGAGTTCGAGAGCTCGGCCCACTGAAGCTTTCTTT. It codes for CAIVSSRARPTEAFF.

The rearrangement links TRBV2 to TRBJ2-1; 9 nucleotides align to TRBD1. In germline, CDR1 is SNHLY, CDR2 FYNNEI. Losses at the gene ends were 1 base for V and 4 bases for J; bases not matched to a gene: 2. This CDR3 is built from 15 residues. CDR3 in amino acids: CASSEVGQGYNEQFF. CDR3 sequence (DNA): TGTGCCAGCAGTGAAGTGGGACAGGGATACAATGAGCAGTTCTTC.